A single sample is the source of the 9 T cell receptor beta chains below, sequenced in a study of blood T cell repertoires in COVID-19 (dated by TCRdb to 2019 to 2021). The library came from the immunoSEQ multiplex PCR assay. TCRdb provides this immuneACCESS table in a form limited to in-frame rearrangements. Some clones are lacking; in checked studies, under half of them reflect an unresolved V gene, and why the rest are absent is not known. This sample lists 210,000 or so clones; 81% were detected once. The biggest ten clones account for approximately 9% of the sample. Sequenced sample: PBMCs or T cells enriched from blood (not recorded which). Source of these receptors: a woman aged 50 to 65 with acute COVID-19.

V is TRBV7-6 and J is TRBJ2-3; 8 nucleotides match TRBD2. The V gene end was trimmed by 0 bases and the J gene end by 4 bases; junction bases not matched to a gene: 6. Germline V lookup: CDR1 SGHVS, CDR2 FNYEAQ. There are 16 residues in the CDR3. CDR3 protein: CASSLAPGGVSDTQYF. The CDR3, as DNA: TGTGCCAGCAGCTTAGCTCCGGGGGGGGTTTCAGATACGCAGTATTTT.

The chain is built from TRBV5-1 and TRBJ1-4; maybe TRBD1 (5 bases). CDR3 length: 14 residues. V shed 7 bases and J shed 5 bases, with 15 bases lying between them. Germline V gives CDR1 SGHRS, CDR2 YFSETQ. The CDR3 coding sequence is TGCGCCAGCCGGACCTCAGGGTCCAATGAAAAACTGTTTTTT. Translating it yields CASRTSGSNEKLFF.

The table lists this clone with a count of one. This sequence joins TRBV30 and TRBJ2-7, with D maybe TRBD2 (5 bases). The length of the CDR3 is 15 residues. The germline CDR1 and CDR2 sequences are GTSNPN and SVGIG (reference sequence). V gave up 8 bases and J gave up 7 bases, with 27 bases separating them. The CDR3 region is CATTRTGVGSREQYF. The CDR3 region has the DNA TGTGCCACCACCCGGACCGGGGTAGGGTCGAGGGAGCAGTACTTC.

J is TRBJ1-2 and V is TRBV3-1 (or the pseudogene TRBV3-2); TRBD1 aligns across 8 bases. CDR3 length equals 16 residues. The V segment lost 3 bases and the J segment 4 bases; nucleotides outside the gene matches: 10. Germline loops: CDR1 LGHDT, CDR2 YNNKEL (reference sequence). This chain's CDR3 is CASSQGTGTLTYGYTF. The CDR3 DNA follows: TGTGCCAGCAGCCAGGGGACAGGAACTTTGACCTATGGCTACACCTTC.

The count of this clone is one. CDR3 sequence reads: CASSLTSGRVWDEQYF. Written as DNA, the CDR3 is TGTGCCAGCAGTTTAACTAGCGGGAGAGTCTGGGACGAGCAGTACTTC. This sequence joins TRBV28 and TRBJ2-7; 11 positions match TRBD2. CDR1 is MDHEN and CDR2 is SYDVKM in the germline V gene. J was trimmed by 5 bases and V by 2 bases; bases with no gene match: 8. This CDR3 spans 16 amino acids.

The V call is TRBV4-3, the J call TRBJ1-6; TRBD1 is a possible D gene (5 bases). The CDR3 length is 14 residues. V lost 0 bases to trimming and J lost 9 bases, with 9 bases between them. CDR1 is LGHNA and CDR2 is YSLEER in the germline V gene. CDR3 loop: CASSQDREVSPLHF. DNA for the CDR3: TGCGCCAGCAGCCAAGACAGGGAAGTTTCACCCCTCCACTTT.

The gene calls are TRBV28 and TRBJ1-1; 9 bases match TRBD1. CDR3 size: 16 residues. CDR1 is MDHEN and CDR2 is SYDVKM in the germline V gene. Trimming took 3 bases from V and 10 from J; bases not matched to a gene: 15. The CDR3 here is CASSFHAPGQGLGAFF. CDR3 DNA sequence: TGTGCCAGCAGTTTCCATGCCCCGGGACAGGGCTTAGGAGCTTTCTTT. Full variable domain (remainder filled in from reference TRBV28 and TRBJ1-1): DVKVTQSSRYLVKRTGEKVFLECVQDMDHENMFWYRQDPGLGLRLIYFSYDVKMKEKGDIPEGYSVSREKKERFSLILESASTNQTSMYLCASSFHAPGQGLGAFFGQGTRLTVV.

The gene calls are TRBV7-9 and TRBJ2-2, with D maybe TRBD1 (6 bases). V was shortened by 5 bases and J by 4 bases, with 11 bases between the two germline ends. This CDR3 region has 14 residues. CDR1 and CDR2 (germline): SEHNR, FQNEAQ (reference sequence). The CDR3 is CASSVRTATGELFF. CDR3 nucleotides: TGTGCCAGCAGCGTAAGGACAGCCACCGGGGAGCTGTTTTTT.

The chain links TRBV5-1 to TRBJ2-5; 8 nucleotides match TRBD1. CDR1 is SGHRS and CDR2 is YFSETQ in the germline V gene. This CDR3 has 15 residues. V shed 2 bases and J 3 bases; nucleotides not matched to a gene: 6. CDR3 region: CASSLLQGGEETQYF. The CDR3 DNA sequence: TGCGCCAGCAGCTTACTACAGGGGGGCGAAGAGACCCAGTACTTC.